Reported below is one TCR beta chain. Its antigen is not yet known. No much larger clonotype is one base removed from it; base qualities were not supplied. These data belong to a study of response to subunit inactivated influenza vaccine listed by TCRdb under 2018. As for the study more broadly: Deep quantitative profiling of the T cell receptor repertoire was used in the study to follow responses to a trivalent subunit inactivated influenza vaccine.

Library prep was done by RT-PCR. The instrument was an Illumina HiSeq 2500. TCRdb reran the public reads through fastp at Q25 and MiXCR, keeping productive beta chains. Identical CDR3 protein sequences are pooled into one entry, listed with their most common genes and DNA. In this sample the table shows hundreds of thousands of distinct CDR3 sequences, less than 20% of which occur a single time. The ten largest clones take up under 13% of the sample. The paper's findings and limits, for the study overall: The authors suggested that each seasonal influenza vaccination may recruit only a limited number of new T cells.

Including cysteine and phenylalanine, the CDR3 has 16 amino acids. Only the CDR3 DNA stays, 48 bases, in frame from base 1. Trimming leaves V shorter by 0 bases and J shorter by 2 bases, with the junction holding 6 bases beyond the gene matches. CDR1 and CDR2 were assigned from the germline V gene (reference sequence) as DFQATT and SNEGSKA. The source of this sequence is a man in his forties or fifties who received an inactivated influenza vaccine. Donor details come from another sample of the same person, matched by shared clones. The sequence links TRBV20-1 to TRBJ2-1, with 8 junctional bases fitting TRBD2. Sequencing used PBMCs from blood, obtained around 5 days after vaccination. The sequence in DNA is TGCAGTGCTAGAGATCCGGCGGGGGGCGCCTACAATGAGCAGTTCTTC. Translation gives CSARDPAGGAYNEQFF.